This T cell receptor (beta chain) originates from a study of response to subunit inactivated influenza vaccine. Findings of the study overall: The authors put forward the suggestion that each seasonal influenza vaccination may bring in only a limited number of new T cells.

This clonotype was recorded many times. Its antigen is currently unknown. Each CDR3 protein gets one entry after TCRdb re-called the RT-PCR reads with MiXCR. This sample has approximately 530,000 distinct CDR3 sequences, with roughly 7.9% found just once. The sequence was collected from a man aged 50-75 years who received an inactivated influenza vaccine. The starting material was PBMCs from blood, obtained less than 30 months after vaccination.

The CDR3 reads CASSSIDAGTKAFF. CDR3 bases: TGTGCCAGCAGCTCAATCGACGCCGGGACAAAGGCTTTCTTT. The chain combines TRBV16 with TRBJ1-1; a possible D gene is TRBD1 (6 bases). Trimming took off 5 bases at V and 11 bases at J, with 21 bases between the two ends. The CDR3 is 14 residues long. The germline V gene encodes CDR1 KGHSY and CDR2 FQNENV. The complete variable domain, with remaining parts taken from reference TRBV16 and TRBJ1-1, reads GEEVAQTPKHLVRGEGQKAKLYCAPIKGHSYVFWYQQVLKNEFKFLISFQNENVFDETGMPKERFSAKCLPNSPCSLEIQATKLEDSAVYFCASSSIDAGTKAFFGQGTRLTVV.